The next 9 T cell receptor beta chains were all read from a single sample in a study of blood T cell repertoires in COVID-19. The assay was immunoSEQ multiplex PCR, and TCRdb's table has in-frame clones only and misses some. The sample holds around 50,000 clones, 90% seen once. The material sequenced was peripheral blood. The receptors here all came from a man aged 65 to 79 with active COVID-19.

This clone appeared once. The chain has TRBV5-1 and TRBJ1-1, with TRBD1 identical over 7 bases. V dropped 4 bases and J dropped 0; count of bases not matched to a gene: 6. CDR3 size: 15 residues. The germline CDR1 and CDR2 sequences are SGHRS and YFSETQ. CDR3 bases: TGCGCCAGCAGCCGGATACAGGGGATGAACACTGAAGCTTTCTTT. Translated, it gives CASSRIQGMNTEAFF.

This rearrangement joins TRBV18 to TRBJ2-2; perhaps TRBD2 as D (6 bases). The V end lost 3 bases, the J end lost 4 bases, and 18 bases lay between the germline ends. The CDR3 length is 17 residues. CDR1 is KGHSH and CDR2 is LQKENI in the germline V gene. CDR3 residues: CASSPPGPRRGTGELFF. CDR3 sequence (DNA): TGTGCCAGCTCACCCCCGGGACCCAGGCGGGGCACCGGGGAGCTGTTTTTT.

The table lists this clone with a few counts. The J gene is TRBJ1-4, the V gene TRBV10-1; D possibly corresponds to TRBD1 (6 bases). V lost 8 bases to trimming and J lost 0 bases, with 13 bases between them. Germline V gene sequence: CDR1 WNHNN, CDR2 SYGVQD (reference sequence). The CDR3 spans 15 residues. The CDR3 sequence: CASGGGKPTNEKLFF. The CDR3 region has the DNA TGCGCCAGCGGGGGCGGCAAGCCAACTAATGAAAAACTGTTTTTT.

This chain joins TRBV7-2 and TRBJ2-5; TRBD2 matches at 7 bases. CDR1 is SGHTA and CDR2 is FQGNSA in the germline V gene. The V gene end was trimmed by 6 bases and the J gene end by 4 bases; junction bases not matched to a gene: 8. This CDR3 contains 14 residues. In nucleotides, the CDR3 is TGTGCCAGCAGAACCGCCTCGGGGGGAGAGACCCAGTACTTC. It specifies CASRTASGGETQYF.

The rearrangement links TRBV30 to TRBJ1-4, with 7 bases aligning to TRBD1. Per the germline V gene, CDR1 is GTSNPN and CDR2 is SVGIG (reference sequence). With 5 bases clipped from V and 7 bases from J, the junction kept 7 bases outside the gene matches. CDR3 length: 13 amino acids. In DNA form, the CDR3 reads TGTGCCTGGGCCCGACAGGGTTTTGAAAAACTGTTTTTT. Its protein product is CAWARQGFEKLFF.

The chain links TRBV27 to TRBJ2-7; D uncertain. The CDR3 consists of 12 residues. Germline CDR1 and CDR2: MNHEY and SMNVEV (reference sequence). V lost 7 bases to trimming and J lost 4 bases, with 11 bases between them. CDR3 sequence: CASKAPSYEQYF. The CDR3 DNA reads as TGTGCCAGCAAAGCGCCTTCGTACGAGCAGTACTTC.

This chain connects TRBV4-1 to TRBJ2-3; the D gene is possibly TRBD1 (5 bases). Germline loops: CDR1 MGHRA, CDR2 YSYEKL. CDR3 length: 15 amino acids. V dropped 3 bases and J dropped 5 bases, with 15 bases sitting between them. CDR3 DNA: TGCGCCAGCAGCCAGGATGTGGGGCGGAAAGATACGCAGTATTTT. It is translated as CASSQDVGRKDTQYF.

The chain recombines TRBV6-1 with TRBJ2-5; D perhaps matches TRBD2 (6 bases). The CDR3 has 15 residues. Germline values: CDR1 MNHNS, CDR2 SASEGT. V was cut by 1 base and J by 3 bases, with 12 bases left in between. The CDR3 is CASSEEWAGKETQYF. CDR3 in DNA: TGTGCCAGCAGTGAAGAGTGGGCGGGGAAAGAGACCCAGTACTTC.

The genes are TRBV7-3 and TRBJ1-2, with D possibly TRBD1 on 5 matching bases. The CDR3 contains 14 residues. With 3 bases removed from V and 4 bases from J, the gap between germline ends came to 12 bases. CDR1 and CDR2 (germline): SGHTA, FQGTGA. The CDR3 loop is CASSLAGSGYGYTF. The CDR3 DNA reads TGTGCCAGCAGCTTGGCAGGGTCCGGCTATGGCTACACCTTC.